This record covers a single T cell receptor (beta chain). The data derive from a study of OX40 agonist ivuxolimab in advanced cancers. Using immunoSEQ multiplex PCR, the repertoire was profiled, and TCRdb retains in-frame clones only, with some absent. This sample has 65,000 to 80,000 clones, with roughly 90% found just once. The source was CD4+ or CD8+ T cells sorted from blood, collected in a trial of the OX40 agonist ivuxolimab. The clonotype comes from an adult with an advanced solid tumor such as melanoma, head and neck, liver or kidney cancer.

CDR3 sequence: CASSPSGTKYGYTF. CDR3 DNA sequence: TGTGCCAGCTCACCATCCGGGACGAAATATGGCTACACCTTC. The rearrangement uses TRBV18 and TRBJ1-2, with D perhaps TRBD1 (5 bases). CDR3 length: 14 amino acids. Germline V gene data show CDR1 as KGHSH and CDR2 as LQKENI. V lost 2 bases to trimming and J lost 5 bases, with 12 bases between them.